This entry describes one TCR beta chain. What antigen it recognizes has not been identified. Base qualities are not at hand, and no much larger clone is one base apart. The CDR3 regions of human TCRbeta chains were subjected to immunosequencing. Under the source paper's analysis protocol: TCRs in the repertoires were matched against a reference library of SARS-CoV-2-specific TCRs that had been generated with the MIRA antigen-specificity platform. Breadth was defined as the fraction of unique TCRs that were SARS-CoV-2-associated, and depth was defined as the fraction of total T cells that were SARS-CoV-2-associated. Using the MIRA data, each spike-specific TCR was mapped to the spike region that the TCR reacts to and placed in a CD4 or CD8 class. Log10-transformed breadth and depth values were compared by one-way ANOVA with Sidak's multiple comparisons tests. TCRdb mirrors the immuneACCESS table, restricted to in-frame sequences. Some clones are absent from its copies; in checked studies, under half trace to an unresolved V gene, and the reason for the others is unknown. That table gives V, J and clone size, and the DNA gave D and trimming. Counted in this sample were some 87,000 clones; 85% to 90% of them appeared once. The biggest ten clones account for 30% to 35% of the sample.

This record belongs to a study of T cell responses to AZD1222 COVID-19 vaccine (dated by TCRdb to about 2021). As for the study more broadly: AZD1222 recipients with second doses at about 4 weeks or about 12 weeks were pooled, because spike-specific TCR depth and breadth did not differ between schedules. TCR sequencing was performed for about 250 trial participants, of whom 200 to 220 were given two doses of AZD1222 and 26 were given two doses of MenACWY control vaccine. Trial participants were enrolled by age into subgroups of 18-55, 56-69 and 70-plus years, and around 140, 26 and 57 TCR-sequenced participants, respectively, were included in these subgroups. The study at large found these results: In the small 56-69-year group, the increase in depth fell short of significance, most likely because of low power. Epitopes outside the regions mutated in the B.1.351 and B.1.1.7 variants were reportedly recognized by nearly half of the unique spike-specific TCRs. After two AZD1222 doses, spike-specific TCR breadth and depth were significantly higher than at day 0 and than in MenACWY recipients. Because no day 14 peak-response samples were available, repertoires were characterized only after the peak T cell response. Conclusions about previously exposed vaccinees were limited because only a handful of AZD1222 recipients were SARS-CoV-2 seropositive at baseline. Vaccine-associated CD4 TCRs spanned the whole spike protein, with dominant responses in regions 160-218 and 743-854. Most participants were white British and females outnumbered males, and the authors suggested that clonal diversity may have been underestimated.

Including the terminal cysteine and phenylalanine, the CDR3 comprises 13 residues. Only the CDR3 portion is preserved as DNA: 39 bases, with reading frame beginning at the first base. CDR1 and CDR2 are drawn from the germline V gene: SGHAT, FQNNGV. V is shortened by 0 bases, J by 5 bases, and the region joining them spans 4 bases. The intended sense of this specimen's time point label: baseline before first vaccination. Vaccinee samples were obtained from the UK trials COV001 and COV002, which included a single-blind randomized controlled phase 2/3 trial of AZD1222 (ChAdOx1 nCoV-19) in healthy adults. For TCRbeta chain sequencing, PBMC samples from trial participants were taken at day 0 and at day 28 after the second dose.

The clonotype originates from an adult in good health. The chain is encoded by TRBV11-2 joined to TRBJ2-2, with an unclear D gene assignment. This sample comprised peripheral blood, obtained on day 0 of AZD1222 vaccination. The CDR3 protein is CASSLDPTGELFF. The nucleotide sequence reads TGTGCCAGCAGCTTAGACCCGACCGGGGAGCTGTTTTTT.